The sequence of this TCR beta chain was determined in a study of CD8 T cells in Susac syndrome. The germline V gene encodes CDR1 SGHVS and CDR2 FQNEAQ. V lost 4 bases and J lost 2, with 16 bases in between. The CDR3 contains 16 residues. RNA totalling roughly 0.45 to 1 ug underwent reverse transcription with random hexamers. TCRdb fed the immunoSEQ multiplex PCR reads into MiXCR, producing one record per CDR3 protein. The repertoire holds 75,000 to 100,000 distinct CDR3 sequences, with about 93% as singletons. The rearrangement joins TRBV7-8 to TRBJ2-3; D not resolved. Sequencing used CD8+ T cells from PBMCs. The TCR comes from a human donor with Susac syndrome. The DNA for the CDR3 is TGTGCCAGCAGCTCCCGGGCGGTGCTTCTCACAGATACGCAGTATTTT. This translates into CASSSRAVLLTDTQYF.